These 30 T cell receptor beta chains came from one sample sequenced in a study of T-cell memory formation after mild COVID-19. One entry per CDR3 protein results from TCRdb running MiXCR on the 5' RACE reads. The sample holds roughly 450,000 distinct CDR3 sequences, roughly 20% seen once. Sequenced: PBMCs or a T cell subset sorted from them (not recorded which). These receptors all come from an adult woman who had mild COVID-19 (a few samples of this study predate the infection). Cell type and time point are not known.

This clonotype was seen a few times. The V gene is TRBV27, the J gene TRBJ2-4; D is possibly TRBD1 (6 bases). Germline CDR1 reads MNHEY; CDR2 reads SMNVEV (reference sequence). There are 14 residues in the CDR3. V shed 6 bases and J shed 5 bases, with 14 bases lying between them. The CDR3 DNA is TGTGCCAGCAGGGCCATCCCAGGGGAAAACATTCAGTACTTC. Protein product: CASRAIPGENIQYF.

This chain uses TRBV12-3 or TRBV12-4 with TRBJ1-6; a weak D match, TRBD1 (5 bases). The germline V and J ends were trimmed by 9 bases and 0 bases, with 18 bases remaining between them. The CDR3 runs to 17 residues. The CDR3 reads CASSGGSYSSYNSPLHF. CDR3 nucleotide sequence: TGTGCCAGTTCCGGGGGATCATACAGCTCCTATAATTCACCCCTCCACTTT.

CDR3 nucleotides: TGCGCCAGCAGCCGTCGTGGGGCCGGGACGGGTCTCACTGAAGCTTTCTTT. This codes for CASSRRGAGTGLTEAFF. This chain connects TRBV5-1 to TRBJ1-1, with D possibly being TRBD1 (5 bases). V lost 4 bases to trimming and J lost 4 bases, with 23 bases between them. This CDR3 contains 17 residues. Germline V gene lookup returns CDR1 SGHRS and CDR2 YFSETQ.

This clonotype was counted many times. The chain recombines TRBV12-3 or TRBV12-4 with TRBJ1-1; 7 positions match TRBD1. The V and J ends lost 7 bases and 0 bases, in that order; junction bases with no gene match: 14. The CDR3 is 17 residues long. The CDR3 sequence: CASISGQAASMNTEAFF. The CDR3, as DNA: TGTGCCAGCATTTCTGGACAGGCCGCCTCGATGAACACTGAAGCTTTCTTT.

The chain couples TRBV7-2 to TRBJ2-3, with 10 bases matching TRBD2. CDR3 length equals 16 residues. Germline CDR1 reads SGHTA; CDR2 reads FQGNSA. After removal of 5 bases from V and 6 bases from J, the junction contained 11 bases not matched to a gene. CDR3 sequence: CASSHGLAGEGDTQYF. The CDR3 DNA is TGTGCCAGCAGCCATGGGCTAGCGGGGGAAGGGGATACGCAGTATTTT.

This sequence joins TRBV5-1 and TRBJ1-6; no reliable D call. V lost 5 bases and J lost 0, with 15 bases in between. Germline V gene data show CDR1 as SGHRS and CDR2 as YFSETQ. The CDR3 is made up of 17 amino acids. The CDR3 is CASRSDPPSSYNSPLHF. CDR3 sequence (DNA): TGCGCCAGCAGATCGGACCCGCCAAGCTCCTATAATTCACCCCTCCACTTT. Based on the CDR3 plus reference TRBV5-1 and TRBJ1-6, the full variable domain is KAGVTQTPRYLIKTRGQQVTLSCSPISGHRSVSWYQQTPGQGLQFLFEYFSETQRNKGNFPGRFSGRQFSNSRSEMNVSTLELGDSALYLCASRSDPPSSYNSPLHFGNGTRLTVT.

This clonotype turned up a few times. The chain couples TRBV5-6 to TRBJ2-5; TRBD2 is a possible D gene (6 bases). Between the trimmed V and J ends, which lost 4 bases and 0 bases, there was a span of 10 bases. The CDR3 is 14 amino acids. Germline CDR1 SGHDT, CDR2 YYEEEE. The CDR3 region is CASSRGGYQETQYF. For the CDR3, the DNA is TGTGCCAGCAGCAGAGGAGGGTACCAAGAGACCCAGTACTTC.

This clonotype has a handful of counts. The chain employs TRBV7-3 and TRBJ1-2, with 8 bases lining up with TRBD1. CDR1 is SGHTA, CDR2 FQGTGA, per germline. The CDR3 sequence is 14 residues long. V gave up 4 bases and J gave up 5 bases; unmatched junction bases: 6. Written as DNA, the CDR3 is TGTGCCAGCAGCTCAGGACAGGGAGGGTATGGCTACACCTTC. Translating gives CASSSGQGGYGYTF.

The chain is built from TRBV20-1 and TRBJ1-1; D gene unclear. The germline CDR1 and CDR2 sequences are DFQATT and SNEGSKA (reference sequence). With 3 bases removed from V and 1 base from J, the gap between germline ends came to 9 bases. The CDR3 has 13 amino acids. The DNA for the CDR3 is TGCAGTGCTAGTTACGCTACGAACACTGAAGCTTTCTTT. Translation gives CSASYATNTEAFF.

This clonotype has more than one count but fewer than ten. The chain combines TRBV9 with TRBJ2-3; TRBD2 matches at 8 bases. V was pared by 0 bases and J by 1 base, with 4 bases of the junction left unmatched. The germline V gene encodes CDR1 SGDLS and CDR2 YYNGEE. The CDR3 totals 16 residues. Written as DNA, the CDR3 is TGTGCCAGCAGCGTAGCTTCGGGAGGGGGCACAGATACGCAGTATTTT. It yields the protein CASSVASGGGTDTQYF.

The chain links TRBV10-3 to TRBJ2-1; tentative D call: TRBD1 (6 bases). CDR3 length: 14 amino acids. In germline, CDR1 is ENHRY, CDR2 SYGVKD. V was trimmed by 5 bases and J by 5 bases, leaving 13 bases between them. CDR3: CAISSDSLNNEQFF. The CDR3 coding sequence is TGTGCCATCAGTTCGGACAGCCTCAACAATGAGCAGTTCTTC.

This clonotype was counted a few times. The CDR3 loop reads CSAGRGLPPYNEQFF. CDR3 sequence (DNA): TGCAGTGCGGGGAGAGGTCTACCCCCTTACAATGAGCAGTTCTTC. The gene calls are TRBV20-1 and TRBJ2-1; TRBD2 is a possible D gene (5 bases). The CDR3 has 15 residues. Between the trimmed V and J ends, which lost 6 bases and 4 bases, there was a span of 19 bases. Germline CDR1 and CDR2: DFQATT and SNEGSKA (reference sequence).

The V call is TRBV7-9, the J call TRBJ1-2; possibly TRBD1 for D (5 bases). V gave up 2 bases and J gave up 0 bases, with 10 bases separating them. Germline CDR1 SEHNR, CDR2 FQNEAQ (reference sequence). The CDR3 loop spans 15 amino acids. The CDR3 bases are TGTGCCAGCAGCTTAATGGGACCCACTAACTATGGCTACACCTTC. It translates to CASSLMGPTNYGYTF.

This clonotype was recorded at least ten times. The chain is built from TRBV12-3 or TRBV12-4 and TRBJ1-5, with D uncertain. V dropped 0 bases and J dropped 0 bases, with 6 bases sitting between them. This CDR3 is built from 15 residues. This CDR3 reads CASSLAGNSNQPQHF. CDR3 DNA sequence: TGTGCCAGCAGTTTAGCGGGTAATAGCAATCAGCCCCAGCATTTT.

The J gene is TRBJ1-5, the V gene TRBV20-1, with TRBD1 matching 7 bases. The CDR3 length is 15 residues. J gave up 3 bases and V 6 bases, and 11 bases lay outside the gene matches. Looked up from germline, CDR1 is DFQATT and CDR2 is SNEGSKA (reference sequence). CDR3 protein: CSAPTAQGPNQPQHF. Written as DNA, the CDR3 is TGCAGTGCCCCCACCGCACAGGGGCCCAATCAGCCCCAGCATTTT.

In its sample, this clonotype was seen a few times. The rearrangement joins TRBV9 to TRBJ2-3; D remains ambiguous. CDR1 is SGDLS and CDR2 is YYNGEE in the germline V gene. The CDR3 has 15 residues. V dropped 4 bases and J dropped 2 bases, with 14 bases sitting between them. The chain's CDR3 is CASSLDGDFTDTQYF. The CDR3 nucleotides are TGTGCCAGCAGCTTGGACGGAGACTTCACAGATACGCAGTATTTT.

This clonotype appeared many times. The chain uses TRBV11-2 and TRBJ2-2, with 9 bases fitting TRBD2. From germline, CDR1 is SGHAT and CDR2 FQNNGV. The CDR3 has 21 residues. V lost 1 base to trimming and J lost 3 bases; unmatched junction nucleotides: 18. The CDR3 sequence is CASSLGRSYGREGPDTGELFF. The CDR3 DNA sequence: TGTGCCAGCAGCTTAGGTCGGTCCTACGGGCGGGAGGGCCCGGACACCGGGGAGCTGTTTTTT.

This clonotype is medium-sized within its sample. The chain combines TRBV12-3 or TRBV12-4 with TRBJ2-3; 8 bases are shared with TRBD1. The V segment lost 5 bases and the J segment 3 bases; nucleotides outside the gene matches: 4. The CDR3 extends over 14 amino acids. The CDR3 DNA reads TGTGCCAGCAGTCCAAGGACAGGGACAGATACGCAGTATTTT. It is translated as CASSPRTGTDTQYF.

The table lists this clonotype with a few counts. The V and J genes are TRBV2 and TRBJ1-2, with 8 positions matching TRBD1. With V trimmed by 3 bases and J by 8 bases, 2 bases remained unmatched. The CDR3 is 12 amino acids. Looked up from germline, CDR1 is SNHLY and CDR2 is FYNNEI. CDR3 loop: CASSDRGRGYTF. Here the CDR3 DNA reads TGTGCCAGCAGTGACAGGGGGCGCGGCTACACCTTC.

This clonotype has more than one count but fewer than ten. This sequence joins TRBV4-1 and TRBJ2-7; D not certain. CDR1 is MGHRA and CDR2 is YSYEKL in the germline V gene. There are 18 residues in the CDR3. Between the trimmed V and J ends, which lost 0 bases and 7 bases, there was a span of 25 bases. The CDR3 sequence is CASSQDDRATRPLDEQYF. CDR3 coding DNA: TGCGCCAGCAGCCAAGATGACCGGGCGACGCGGCCATTGGATGAGCAGTACTTC.

The chain employs TRBV7-9 and TRBJ1-4, with 7 bases that match TRBD1. Unmatched junction bases numbered 17, after V lost 4 bases and J lost 3 bases. The CDR3 has 19 amino acids. In germline, CDR1 is SEHNR, CDR2 FQNEAQ (reference sequence). The DNA of the CDR3 is TGTGCCAGCAGCTCTACCTTCCGGGACAGCATTTCCTCTAATGAAAAACTGTTTTTT. Translated, it gives CASSSTFRDSISSNEKLFF. Variable domain in full (rest from reference TRBV7-9 and TRBJ1-4): DTGVSQNPRHKITKRGQNVTFRCDPISEHNRLYWYRQTLGQGPEFLTYFQNEAQLEKSRLLSDRFSAERPKGSFSTLEIQRTEQGDSAMYLCASSSTFRDSISSNEKLFFGSGTQLSVL.

V gene TRBV7-6 combines with J gene TRBJ2-3, with D hard to call. Looked up from germline, CDR1 is SGHVS and CDR2 is FNYEAQ. V was trimmed by 0 bases and J by 2 bases, leaving 15 bases between them. The CDR3 has 17 amino acids. CDR3 in DNA: TGTGCCAGCAGCTTAGCGCTAACCTTAAGTCCCACAGATACGCAGTATTTT. Its translation is CASSLALTLSPTDTQYF.

The gene calls are TRBV19 and TRBJ1-5; unclear D gene. The germline V and J ends were trimmed by 8 bases and 0 bases, with 8 bases remaining between them. The CDR3 totals 13 residues. Germline V lookup: CDR1 LNHDA, CDR2 SQIVND (reference sequence). The CDR3: CASGRYSNQPQHF. DNA of the CDR3: TGTGCCAGTGGTAGATATAGCAATCAGCCCCAGCATTTT.

The rearrangement joins TRBV12-3 or TRBV12-4 to TRBJ2-7; D unclear. The CDR3 loop spans 13 amino acids. Trimming stripped 6 bases from V and 6 bases from J, with 15 bases between. In DNA form, the CDR3 reads TGTGCCAGCAGCCCTGCCCTTTCGGGCGAGCAGTACTTC. It encodes CASSPALSGEQYF.

The chain is built from TRBV12-3 or TRBV12-4 and TRBJ1-1; D gene uncertain. The CDR3 is made up of 14 amino acids. Trimming took off 6 bases at V and 6 bases at J, with 17 bases between the two ends. CDR3 DNA: TGTGCCAGCAGCCCTCAGGCGCAGAGTTCTGAAGCTTTCTTT. It specifies CASSPQAQSSEAFF.

In its sample, this clonotype was seen a few times. The rearrangement uses TRBV14 and TRBJ2-2; D may be TRBD2 (6 bases). This CDR3 has 15 residues. CDR1 and CDR2 (germline): SGHDN, FVKESK. V was cut by 4 bases and J by 3 bases, with 12 bases left in between. The CDR3 sequence is CASSLRLDYTGELFF. In DNA, the CDR3 is TGTGCCAGCAGCCTGCGACTAGACTACACCGGGGAGCTGTTTTTT.

This chain connects TRBV30 to TRBJ1-3; possible D gene TRBD1, 6 bases. Trimming removed 4 bases at V and 0 bases at J, with 10 bases between. CDR1 and CDR2 (germline): GTSNPN, SVGIG (reference sequence). This CDR3 region has 14 residues. CDR3 sequence reads: CAWTTGNSGNTIYF. The CDR3 DNA is TGTGCCTGGACCACAGGGAACTCTGGAAACACCATATATTTT. Together with reference TRBV30 and TRBJ1-3, the CDR3 gives the full variable domain: SQTIHQWPATLVQPVGSPLSLECTVEGTSNPNLYWYRQAAGRGLQLLFYSVGIGQISSEVPQNLSASRPQDRQFILSSKKLLLSDSGFYLCAWTTGNSGNTIYFGEGSWLTVV.

This clonotype was recorded at least ten times. The gene calls are TRBV24-1 and TRBJ2-5, with no clear D. The CDR3 has 15 residues. Germline loops: CDR1 KGHDR, CDR2 SFDVKD. With 1 base removed from V and 1 base from J, the gap between germline ends came to 9 bases. CDR3 protein: CATSDFNTAQETQYF. Written as DNA, the CDR3 is TGTGCCACCAGTGATTTCAACACGGCCCAAGAGACCCAGTACTTC.

The genes are TRBV15 and TRBJ2-1; 13 bases agree with TRBD2. CDR1 and CDR2 (germline): LNHNV, YYDKDF (reference sequence). The CDR3 is 16 residues long. Trimming at V came to 4 bases and at J to 6 bases, leaving 6 bases not matched to a gene. The chain's CDR3 is CATSTLAGGEGNEQFF. In DNA, the CDR3 is TGTGCCACCAGCACACTAGCGGGAGGGGAGGGCAATGAGCAGTTCTTC.

The CDR3 sequence is CASRHPYTGELFF. In DNA, the CDR3 is TGTGCCAGCAGACACCCGTACACCGGGGAGCTGTTTTTT. V usage is TRBV6-2 or TRBV6-3 and J usage is TRBJ2-2; D gene uncertain. CDR1 and CDR2 from the germline V gene are MNHEY and SVGEGT. There are 13 residues in the CDR3. Trimming pared 6 bases from V and 3 bases from J, leaving 8 bases between.